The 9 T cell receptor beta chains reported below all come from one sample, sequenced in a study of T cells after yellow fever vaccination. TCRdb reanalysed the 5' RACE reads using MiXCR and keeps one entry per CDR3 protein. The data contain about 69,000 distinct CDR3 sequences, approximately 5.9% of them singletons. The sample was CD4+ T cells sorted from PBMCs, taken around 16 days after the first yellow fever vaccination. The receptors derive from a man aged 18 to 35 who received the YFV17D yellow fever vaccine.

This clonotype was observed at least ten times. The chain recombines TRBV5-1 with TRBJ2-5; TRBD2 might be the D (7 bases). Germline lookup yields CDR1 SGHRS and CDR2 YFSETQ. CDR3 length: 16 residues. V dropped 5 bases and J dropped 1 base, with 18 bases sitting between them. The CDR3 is CASRLGGGPIQETQYF. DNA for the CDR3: TGCGCCAGCAGACTGGGGGGGGGCCCGATCCAAGAGACCCAGTACTTC.

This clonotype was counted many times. For the CDR3, the DNA is TGTGCCAGCAGCCTTCGCACTAGCGGAATATCCTACGAGCAGTACTTC. Translated: CASSLRTSGISYEQYF. The chain employs TRBV7-2 and TRBJ2-7; 8 positions agree with TRBD2. The V gene end was trimmed by 5 bases and the J gene end by 1 base; junction bases not matched to a gene: 10. Germline values: CDR1 SGHTA, CDR2 FQGNSA. The CDR3 contains 16 residues. The whole variable domain, remainder taken from reference TRBV7-2 and TRBJ2-7, is GAGVSQSPSNKVTEKGKDVELRCDPISGHTALYWYRQSLGQGLEFLIYFQGNSAPDKSGLPSDRFSAERTGGSVSTLTIQRTQQEDSAVYLCASSLRTSGISYEQYFGPGTRLTVT.

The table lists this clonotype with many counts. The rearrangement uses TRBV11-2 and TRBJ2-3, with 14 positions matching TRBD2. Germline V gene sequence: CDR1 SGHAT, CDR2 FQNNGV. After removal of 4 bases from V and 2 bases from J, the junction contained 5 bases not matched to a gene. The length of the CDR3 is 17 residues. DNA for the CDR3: TGTGCCAGCAGCTCGGGACTAGCGGGGGACTACACAGATACGCAGTATTTT. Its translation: CASSSGLAGDYTDTQYF.

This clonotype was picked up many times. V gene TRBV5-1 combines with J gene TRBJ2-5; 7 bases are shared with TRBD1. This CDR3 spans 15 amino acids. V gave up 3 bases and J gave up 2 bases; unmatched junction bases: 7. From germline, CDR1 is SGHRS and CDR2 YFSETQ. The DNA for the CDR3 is TGCGCCAGCAGCTATGGACAGGCAAGTCAAGAGACCCAGTACTTC. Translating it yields CASSYGQASQETQYF.

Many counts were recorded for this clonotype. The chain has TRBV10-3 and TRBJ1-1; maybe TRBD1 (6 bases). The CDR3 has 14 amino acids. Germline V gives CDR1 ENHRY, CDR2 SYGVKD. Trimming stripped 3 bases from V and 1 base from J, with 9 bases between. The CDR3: CAISDRQANTEAFF. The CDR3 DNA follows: TGTGCCATCAGTGATAGACAGGCGAACACTGAAGCTTTCTTT.

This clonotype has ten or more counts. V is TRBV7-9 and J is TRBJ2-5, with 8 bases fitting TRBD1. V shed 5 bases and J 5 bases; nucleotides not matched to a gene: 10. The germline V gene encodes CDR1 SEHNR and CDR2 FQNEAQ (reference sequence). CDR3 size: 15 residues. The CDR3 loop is CASSANQGAGETQYF. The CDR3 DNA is TGTGCCAGCAGCGCAAACCAGGGGGCAGGGGAGACCCAGTACTTC. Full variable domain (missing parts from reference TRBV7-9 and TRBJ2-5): DTGVSQNPRHKITKRGQNVTFRCDPISEHNRLYWYRQTLGQGPEFLTYFQNEAQLEKSRLLSDRFSAERPKGSFSTLEIQRTEQGDSAMYLCASSANQGAGETQYFGPGTRLLVL.

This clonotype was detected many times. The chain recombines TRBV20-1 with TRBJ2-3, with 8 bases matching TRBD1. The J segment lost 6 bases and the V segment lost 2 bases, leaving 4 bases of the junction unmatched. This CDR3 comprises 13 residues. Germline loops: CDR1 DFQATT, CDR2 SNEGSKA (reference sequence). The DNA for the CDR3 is TGCAGTGCTAGACAGGGGGCTGAGGATACGCAGTATTTT. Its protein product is CSARQGAEDTQYF.

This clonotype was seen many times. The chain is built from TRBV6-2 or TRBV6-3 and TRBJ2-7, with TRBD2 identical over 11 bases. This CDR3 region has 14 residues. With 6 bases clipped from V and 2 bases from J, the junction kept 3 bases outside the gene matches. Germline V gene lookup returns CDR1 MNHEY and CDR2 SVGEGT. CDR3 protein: CASRGTSGPYEQYV. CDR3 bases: TGTGCCAGCAGAGGGACTAGCGGTCCCTACGAGCAGTACGTC.

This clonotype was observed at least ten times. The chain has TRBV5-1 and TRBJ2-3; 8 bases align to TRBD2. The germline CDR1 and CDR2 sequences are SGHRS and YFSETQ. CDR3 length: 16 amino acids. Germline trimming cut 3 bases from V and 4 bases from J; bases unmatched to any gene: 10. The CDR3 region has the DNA TGCGCCAGCAGCTGGGGAGCCGGGGGGGCCCCAGATACGCAGTATTTT. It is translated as CASSWGAGGAPDTQYF.